This T cell receptor beta chain came from a study of blood T cells in healthy people across ages. Study conclusions and caveats: The percentage of naive T cells correlated strongly with TCR beta diversity.

This clonotype appeared a few times. No antigen is known for it. This CDR3 has 14 residues. The germline CDR1 and CDR2 sequences are SEHNR and FQNEAQ (reference sequence). Trimming took off 3 bases at V and 10 bases at J, with 13 bases between the two ends. The donors, healthy Caucasians from Russia, were aged roughly 6 to 90. Each sample had at least 6.5 million PBMCs isolated. Next came a second PCR, run for roughly 6 to 11 cycles, which used a sample-barcoded 5' primer along with a J-beta primer mix. TCRdb re-called the 5' RACE reads with MiXCR, one entry per CDR3 protein. The table includes roughly 860,000 distinct CDR3 sequences, approximately 59% detected once.

Input material: blood. This TCR derives from a young man in good health. V usage is TRBV7-9 and J usage is TRBJ1-6; D is possibly TRBD1 (5 bases). CDR3 protein: CASSFYGTESPLHF. Written as DNA, the CDR3 is TGTGCCAGCAGCTTCTACGGGACTGAGTCACCCCTCCACTTT.